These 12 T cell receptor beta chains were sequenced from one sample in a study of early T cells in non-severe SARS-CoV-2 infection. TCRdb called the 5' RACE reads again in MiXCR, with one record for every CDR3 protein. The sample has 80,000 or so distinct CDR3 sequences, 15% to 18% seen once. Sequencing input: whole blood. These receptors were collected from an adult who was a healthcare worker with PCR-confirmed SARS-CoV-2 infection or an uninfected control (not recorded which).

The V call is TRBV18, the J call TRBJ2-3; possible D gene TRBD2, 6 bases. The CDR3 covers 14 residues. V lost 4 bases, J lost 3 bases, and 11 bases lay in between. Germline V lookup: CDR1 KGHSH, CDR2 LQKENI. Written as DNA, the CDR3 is TGTGCCAGCTCACTAGTCGGAGGGACAGATACGCAGTATTTT. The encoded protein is CASSLVGGTDTQYF.

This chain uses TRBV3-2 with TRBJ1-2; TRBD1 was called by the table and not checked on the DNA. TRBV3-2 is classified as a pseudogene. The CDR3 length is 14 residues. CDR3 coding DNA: TGTGCCAGCAGCCGAGGACAGGGGGCCTTTGGCTACACCTTC. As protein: CASSRGQGAFGYTF.

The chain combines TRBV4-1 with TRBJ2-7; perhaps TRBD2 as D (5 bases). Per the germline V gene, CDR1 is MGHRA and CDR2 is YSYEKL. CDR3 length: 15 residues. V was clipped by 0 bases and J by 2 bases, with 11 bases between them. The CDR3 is CASSQDEGWTYEQYF. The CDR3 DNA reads TGCGCCAGCAGCCAAGACGAGGGCTGGACCTACGAGCAGTACTTC.

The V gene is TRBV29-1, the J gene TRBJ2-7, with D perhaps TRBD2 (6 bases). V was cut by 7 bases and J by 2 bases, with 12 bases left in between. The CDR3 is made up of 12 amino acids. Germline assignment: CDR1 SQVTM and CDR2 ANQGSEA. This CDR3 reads CSGRDWTYEQYF. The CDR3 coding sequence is TGCAGCGGCCGGGACTGGACCTACGAGCAGTACTTC.

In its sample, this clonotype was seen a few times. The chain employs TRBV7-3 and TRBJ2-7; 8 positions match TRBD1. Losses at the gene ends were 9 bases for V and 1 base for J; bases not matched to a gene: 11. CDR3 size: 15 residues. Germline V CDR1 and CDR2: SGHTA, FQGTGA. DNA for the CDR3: TGTGCCAGTGGACAGGGCCCTCCGATTTCCTACGAGCAGTACTTC. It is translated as CASGQGPPISYEQYF. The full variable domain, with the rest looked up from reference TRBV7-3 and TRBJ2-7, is GAGVSQTPSNKVTEKGKYVELRCDPISGHTALYWYRQSLGQGPEFLIYFQGTGAADDSGLPNDRFFAVRPEGSVSTLKIQRTERGDSAVYLCASGQGPPISYEQYFGPGTRLTVT.

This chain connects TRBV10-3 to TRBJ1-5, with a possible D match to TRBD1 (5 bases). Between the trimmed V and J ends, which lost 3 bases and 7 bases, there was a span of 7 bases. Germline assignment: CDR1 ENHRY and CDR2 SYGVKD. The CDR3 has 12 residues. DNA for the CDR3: TGTGCCATCAGTGATGACAGACAGCCCCAGCATTTT. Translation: CAISDDRQPQHF.

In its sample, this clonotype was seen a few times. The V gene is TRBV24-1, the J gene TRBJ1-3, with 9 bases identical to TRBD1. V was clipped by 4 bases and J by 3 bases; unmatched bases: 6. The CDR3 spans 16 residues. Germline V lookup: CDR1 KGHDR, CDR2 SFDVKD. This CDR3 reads CATSDWGQGGGNTIYF. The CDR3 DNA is TGTGCCACCAGTGACTGGGGACAGGGAGGTGGAAACACCATATATTTT.

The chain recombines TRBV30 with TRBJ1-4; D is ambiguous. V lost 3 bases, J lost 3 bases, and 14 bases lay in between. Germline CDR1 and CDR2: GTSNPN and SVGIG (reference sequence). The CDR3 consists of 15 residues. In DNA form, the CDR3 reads TGTGCCTGGAGAGGTGGGGTGGGAGCTAATGAAAAACTGTTTTTT. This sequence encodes CAWRGGVGANEKLFF.

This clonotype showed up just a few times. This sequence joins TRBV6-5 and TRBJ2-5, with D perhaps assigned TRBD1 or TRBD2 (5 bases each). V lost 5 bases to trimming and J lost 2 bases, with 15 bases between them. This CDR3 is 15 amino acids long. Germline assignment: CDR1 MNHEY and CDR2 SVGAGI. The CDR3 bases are TGTGCCAGCAGTCACGCAGGAGAGGGGCAAGAGACCCAGTACTTC. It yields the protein CASSHAGEGQETQYF.

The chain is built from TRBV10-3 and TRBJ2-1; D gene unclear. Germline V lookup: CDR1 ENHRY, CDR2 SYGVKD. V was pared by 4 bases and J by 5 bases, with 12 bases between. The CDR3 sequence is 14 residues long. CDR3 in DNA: TGTGCCATCAGTGGGACCGGTCCTAACAATGAGCAGTTCTTC. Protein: CAISGTGPNNEQFF.

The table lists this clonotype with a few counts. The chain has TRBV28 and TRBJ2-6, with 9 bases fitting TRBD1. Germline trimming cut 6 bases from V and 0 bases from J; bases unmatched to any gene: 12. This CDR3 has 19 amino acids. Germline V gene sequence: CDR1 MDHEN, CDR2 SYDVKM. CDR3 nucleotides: TGTGCCAGCAGCCTTCAGGGACAGGGTGTGAACTCTGGGGCCAACGTCCTGACTTTC. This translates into CASSLQGQGVNSGANVLTF.

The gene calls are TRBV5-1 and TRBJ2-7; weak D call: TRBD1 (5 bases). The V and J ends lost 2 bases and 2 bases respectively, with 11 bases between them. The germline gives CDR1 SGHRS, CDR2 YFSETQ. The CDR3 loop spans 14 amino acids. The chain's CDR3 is CASSFQDTTYEQYF. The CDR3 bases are TGCGCCAGCAGCTTCCAGGACACGACCTACGAGCAGTACTTC.